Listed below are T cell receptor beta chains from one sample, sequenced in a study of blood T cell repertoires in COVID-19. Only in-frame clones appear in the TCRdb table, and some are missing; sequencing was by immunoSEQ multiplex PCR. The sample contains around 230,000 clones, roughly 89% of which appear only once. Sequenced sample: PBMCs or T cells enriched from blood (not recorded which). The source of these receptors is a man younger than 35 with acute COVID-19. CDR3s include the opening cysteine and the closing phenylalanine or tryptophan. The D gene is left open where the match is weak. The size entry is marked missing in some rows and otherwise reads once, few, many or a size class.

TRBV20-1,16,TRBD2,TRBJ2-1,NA,CSASELAGGTYNEQFF,TGCAGTGCTAGTGAACTAGCGGGAGGTACCTACAATGAGCAGTTCTTC
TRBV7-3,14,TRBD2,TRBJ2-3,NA,CASSLAGEGDTQYF,TGTGCCAGCAGCTTAGCGGGAGAAGGCGATACGCAGTATTTT
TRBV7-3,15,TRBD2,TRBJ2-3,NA,CASSFGTSGTDTQYF,TGTGCCAGCAGCTTCGGGACTAGCGGCACAGATACGCAGTATTTT
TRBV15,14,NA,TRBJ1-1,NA,CATSRDTRNTEAFF,TGTGCCACCAGCAGAGATACAAGGAACACTGAAGCTTTCTTT
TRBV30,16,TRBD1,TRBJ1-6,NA,CAWSVLRRDRVSPLHF,TGTGCCTGGAGTGTACTGAGGCGGGACAGGGTATCACCCCTCCACTTT
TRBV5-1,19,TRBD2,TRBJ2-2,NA,CASSLATSGRALDTGELFF,TGCGCCAGCAGCTTGGCTACTAGCGGGAGGGCCTTAGACACCGGGGAGCTGTTTTTT
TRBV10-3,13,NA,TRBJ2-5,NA,CAITAGQWETQYF,TGTGCCATCACTGCTGGACAGTGGGAGACCCAGTACTTC
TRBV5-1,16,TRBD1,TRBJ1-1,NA,CASSPGQGAFKTEAFF,TGCGCCAGCAGCCCCGGACAGGGGGCGTTTAAGACTGAAGCTTTCTTT
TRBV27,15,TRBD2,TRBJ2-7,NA,CASTSGTSGLYEQYF,TGTGCCAGCACCTCCGGGACTAGCGGACTCTACGAGCAGTACTTC
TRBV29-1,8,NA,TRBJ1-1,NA,CSVEKAFF,TGCAGCGTAGAGAAAGCTTTCTTT
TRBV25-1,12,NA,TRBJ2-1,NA,CASSEYYNEQFF,TGTGCCAGCAGTGAGTATTACAATGAGCAGTTCTTC
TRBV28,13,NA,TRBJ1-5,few,CASRVQGNQPQHF,TGTGCCAGCAGGGTACAGGGCAATCAGCCCCAGCATTTT
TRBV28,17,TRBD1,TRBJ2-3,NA,CASSLPETGLGSDTQYF,TGTGCCAGCAGTTTACCGGAGACAGGGCTAGGTTCAGATACGCAGTATTTT
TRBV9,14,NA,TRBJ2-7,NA,CASSPTVTTYEQYF,TGTGCCAGCAGCCCGACAGTGACCACCTACGAGCAGTACTTC
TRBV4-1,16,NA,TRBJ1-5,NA,CASSQGRGDSNQPQHF,TGCGCCAGCAGCCAAGGGCGGGGGGATAGCAATCAGCCCCAGCATTTT
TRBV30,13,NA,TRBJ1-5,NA,CAWSVGEHQPQHF,TGTGCCTGGAGTGTTGGAGAGCATCAGCCCCAGCATTTT
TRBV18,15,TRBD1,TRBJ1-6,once,CASSPKQGKNSPLHF,TGTGCCAGCTCACCAAAACAGGGGAAAAATTCACCCCTCCACTTT
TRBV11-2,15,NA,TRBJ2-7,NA,CASSPLSGVYHEQYF,TGTGCCAGCAGCCCACTGTCCGGGGTTTACCACGAGCAGTACTTC
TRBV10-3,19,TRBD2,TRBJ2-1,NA,CAISDPGTSGRNAYNEQFF,TGTGCCATCAGTGATCCCGGGACTAGCGGGAGAAATGCCTACAATGAGCAGTTCTTC
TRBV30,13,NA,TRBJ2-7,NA,CAWRDLSSYEQYF,TGTGCCTGGAGGGACTTGAGCTCCTACGAGCAGTACTTC
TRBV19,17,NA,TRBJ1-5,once,CASSIGQGIIPNQPQHF,TGTGCCAGTAGTATAGGCCAGGGGATAATCCCCAATCAGCCCCAGCATTTT
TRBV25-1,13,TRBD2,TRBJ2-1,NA,CASSATSGNEQFF,TGTGCCAGCAGTGCCACTAGCGGAAATGAGCAGTTCTTC
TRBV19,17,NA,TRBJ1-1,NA,CASSMPRTYRVNTEAFF,TGTGCCAGTAGTATGCCCCGAACCTACAGGGTTAACACTGAAGCTTTCTTT
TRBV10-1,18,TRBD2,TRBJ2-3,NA,CASSESNRAGGPTDTQYF,TGCGCCAGCAGTGAGTCGAATAGAGCGGGAGGGCCAACAGATACGCAGTATTTT
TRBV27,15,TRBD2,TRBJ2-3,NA,CASSFGLAGADTQYF,TGTGCCAGCAGTTTTGGACTAGCGGGAGCAGATACGCAGTATTTT
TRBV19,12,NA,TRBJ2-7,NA,CASSSASYEQYF,TGTGCCAGTAGTAGCGCGTCCTACGAGCAGTACTTC
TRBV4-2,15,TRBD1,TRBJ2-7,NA,CASSRGTGSSYEQYF,TGTGCCAGCAGCCGGGGGACAGGGTCCTCCTACGAGCAGTACTTC
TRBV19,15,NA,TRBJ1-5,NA,CASMWTVHSNQPQHF,TGTGCCAGTATGTGGACAGTTCATAGCAATCAGCCCCAGCATTTT
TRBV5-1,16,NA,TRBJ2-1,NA,CASSLGTSPPYNEQFF,TGCGCCAGCAGCTTGGGGACTTCTCCCCCCTACAATGAGCAGTTCTTC
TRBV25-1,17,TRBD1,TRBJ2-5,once,CASSESKQGPYQETQYF,TGTGCCAGCAGTGAATCGAAACAGGGGCCATACCAAGAGACCCAGTACTTC
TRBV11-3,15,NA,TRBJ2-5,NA,CASSSGGQFQETQYF,TGTGCCAGCAGCTCGGGCGGACAGTTCCAAGAGACCCAGTACTTC
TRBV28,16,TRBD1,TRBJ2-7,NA,CASRTSGTGFRKEQYF,TGTGCCAGCAGGACTTCCGGGACAGGGTTCAGAAAGGAGCAGTACTTC
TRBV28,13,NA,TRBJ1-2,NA,CASSFSQGDGYTF,TGTGCCAGCAGTTTTTCACAGGGCGATGGCTACACCTTC
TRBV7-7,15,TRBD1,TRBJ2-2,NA,CASSPETGDTGELFF,TGTGCTAGCAGCCCCGAGACAGGGGACACCGGGGAGCTGTTTTTT
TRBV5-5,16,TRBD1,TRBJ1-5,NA,CASSDSDRISNQPQHF,TGTGCCAGCAGCGATTCGGACAGGATTAGCAATCAGCCCCAGCATTTT
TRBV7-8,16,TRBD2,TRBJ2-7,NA,CASSGPGTSGTYEQYF,TGTGCCAGCAGCGGGCCAGGGACTAGCGGGACCTACGAGCAGTACTTC
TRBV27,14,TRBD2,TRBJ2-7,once,CASSAPGEGYEQYF,TGTGCCAGCAGCGCCCCCGGGGAGGGCTACGAGCAGTACTTC
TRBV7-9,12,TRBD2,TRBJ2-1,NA,CASSRGGNEQFF,TGTGCCAGCAGCCGCGGGGGTAATGAGCAGTTCTTC
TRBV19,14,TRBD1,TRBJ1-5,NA,CASARDRGNQPQHF,TGTGCCAGTGCTCGAGACAGGGGCAATCAGCCCCAGCATTTT
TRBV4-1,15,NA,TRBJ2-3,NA,CASSPGLLGTDTQYF,TGCGCCAGCAGCCCGGGACTCCTAGGCACAGATACGCAGTATTTT
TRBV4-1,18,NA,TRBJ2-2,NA,CASSQDPPLATNTGELFF,TGCGCCAGCAGCCAAGATCCCCCACTAGCCACGAACACCGGGGAGCTGTTTTTT
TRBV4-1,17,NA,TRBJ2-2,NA,CASSLPWGLQMGGQLFF,TGCGCCAGCAGCCTCCCCTGGGGACTACAAATGGGGGGGCAGCTGTTTTTT